This T cell receptor (beta chain) emerged from a study of identical twins. This clonotype has only a few counts. A single record per CDR3 protein comes from TCRdb applying MiXCR to the 5' RACE reads. Of 400,000 to 550,000 distinct CDR3 sequences listed, roughly an eighth were seen once; the top ten hold 0.8% to 1%. The same sample was also used in a study of yellow fever vaccine responses in identical twins. This second study notes: Twins' vaccine T cell responses reportedly seemed partly convergent and partly personalized.

The sample taken for sequencing was CD4+ T cells sorted from blood. This receptor was obtained from a woman aged 18-29 years in good health.

CDR3 amino acids: CASGPIAGGNNEQFF. As DNA, the CDR3 is TGCGCCAGCGGGCCTATAGCGGGGGGTAACAATGAGCAGTTCTTC. The chain carries TRBV5-1 and TRBJ2-1; TRBD2 agrees at 10 bases. Germline V gene lookup returns CDR1 SGHRS and CDR2 YFSETQ. J was trimmed by 5 bases and V by 7 bases; bases with no gene match: 9. The CDR3 has 15 amino acids.